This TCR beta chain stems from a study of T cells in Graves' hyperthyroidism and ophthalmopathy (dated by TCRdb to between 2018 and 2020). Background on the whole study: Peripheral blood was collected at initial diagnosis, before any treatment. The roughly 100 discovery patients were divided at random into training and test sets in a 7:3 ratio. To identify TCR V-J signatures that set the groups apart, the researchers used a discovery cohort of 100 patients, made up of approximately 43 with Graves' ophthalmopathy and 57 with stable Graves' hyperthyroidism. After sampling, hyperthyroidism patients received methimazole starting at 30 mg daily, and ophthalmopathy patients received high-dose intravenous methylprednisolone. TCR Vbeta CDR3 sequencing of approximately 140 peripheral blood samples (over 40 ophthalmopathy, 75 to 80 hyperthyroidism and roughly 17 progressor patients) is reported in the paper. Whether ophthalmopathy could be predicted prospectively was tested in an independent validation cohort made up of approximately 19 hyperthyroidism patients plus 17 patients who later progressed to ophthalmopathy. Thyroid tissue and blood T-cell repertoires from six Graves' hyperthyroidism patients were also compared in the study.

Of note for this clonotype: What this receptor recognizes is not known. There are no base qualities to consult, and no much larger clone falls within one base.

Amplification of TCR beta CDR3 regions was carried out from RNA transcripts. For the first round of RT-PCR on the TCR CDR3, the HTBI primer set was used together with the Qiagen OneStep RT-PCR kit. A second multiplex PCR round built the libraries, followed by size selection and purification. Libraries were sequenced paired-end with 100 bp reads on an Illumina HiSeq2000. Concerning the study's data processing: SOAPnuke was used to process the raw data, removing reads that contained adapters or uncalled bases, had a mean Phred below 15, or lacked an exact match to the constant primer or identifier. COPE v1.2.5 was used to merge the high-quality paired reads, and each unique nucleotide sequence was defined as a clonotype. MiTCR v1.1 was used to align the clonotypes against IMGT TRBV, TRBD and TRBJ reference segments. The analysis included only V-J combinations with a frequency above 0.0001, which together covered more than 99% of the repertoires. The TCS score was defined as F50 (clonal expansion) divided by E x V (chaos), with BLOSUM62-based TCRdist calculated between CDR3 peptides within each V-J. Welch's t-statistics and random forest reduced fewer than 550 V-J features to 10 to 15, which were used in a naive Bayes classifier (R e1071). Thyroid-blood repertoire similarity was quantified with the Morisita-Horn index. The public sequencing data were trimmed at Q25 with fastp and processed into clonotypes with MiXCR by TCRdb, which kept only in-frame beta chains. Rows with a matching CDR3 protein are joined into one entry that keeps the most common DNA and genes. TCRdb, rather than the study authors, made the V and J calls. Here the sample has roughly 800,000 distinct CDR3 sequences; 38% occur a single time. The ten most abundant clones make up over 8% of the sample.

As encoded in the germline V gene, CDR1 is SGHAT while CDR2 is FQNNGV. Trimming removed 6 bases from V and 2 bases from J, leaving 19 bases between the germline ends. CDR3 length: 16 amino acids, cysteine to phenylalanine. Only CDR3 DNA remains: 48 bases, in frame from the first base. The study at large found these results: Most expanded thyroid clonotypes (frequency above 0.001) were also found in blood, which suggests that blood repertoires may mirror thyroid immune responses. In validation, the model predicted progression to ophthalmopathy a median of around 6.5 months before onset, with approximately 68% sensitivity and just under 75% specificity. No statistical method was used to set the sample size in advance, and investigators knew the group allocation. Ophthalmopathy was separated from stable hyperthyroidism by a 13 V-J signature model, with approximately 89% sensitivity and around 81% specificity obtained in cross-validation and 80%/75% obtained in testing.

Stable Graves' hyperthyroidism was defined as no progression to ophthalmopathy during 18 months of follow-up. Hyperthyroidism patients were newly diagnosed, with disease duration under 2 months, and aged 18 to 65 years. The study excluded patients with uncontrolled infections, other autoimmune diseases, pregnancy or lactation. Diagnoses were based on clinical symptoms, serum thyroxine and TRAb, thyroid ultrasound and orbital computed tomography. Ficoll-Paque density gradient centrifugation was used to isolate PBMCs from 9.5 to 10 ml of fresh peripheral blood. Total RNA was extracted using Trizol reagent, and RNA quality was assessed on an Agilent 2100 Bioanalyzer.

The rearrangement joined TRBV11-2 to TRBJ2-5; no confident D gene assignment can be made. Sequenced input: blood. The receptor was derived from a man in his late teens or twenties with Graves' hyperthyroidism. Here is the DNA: TGTGCCAGCAGTACCCTCCGCTCCGGCACACAAGAGACCCAGTACTTC. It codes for CASSTLRSGTQETQYF.